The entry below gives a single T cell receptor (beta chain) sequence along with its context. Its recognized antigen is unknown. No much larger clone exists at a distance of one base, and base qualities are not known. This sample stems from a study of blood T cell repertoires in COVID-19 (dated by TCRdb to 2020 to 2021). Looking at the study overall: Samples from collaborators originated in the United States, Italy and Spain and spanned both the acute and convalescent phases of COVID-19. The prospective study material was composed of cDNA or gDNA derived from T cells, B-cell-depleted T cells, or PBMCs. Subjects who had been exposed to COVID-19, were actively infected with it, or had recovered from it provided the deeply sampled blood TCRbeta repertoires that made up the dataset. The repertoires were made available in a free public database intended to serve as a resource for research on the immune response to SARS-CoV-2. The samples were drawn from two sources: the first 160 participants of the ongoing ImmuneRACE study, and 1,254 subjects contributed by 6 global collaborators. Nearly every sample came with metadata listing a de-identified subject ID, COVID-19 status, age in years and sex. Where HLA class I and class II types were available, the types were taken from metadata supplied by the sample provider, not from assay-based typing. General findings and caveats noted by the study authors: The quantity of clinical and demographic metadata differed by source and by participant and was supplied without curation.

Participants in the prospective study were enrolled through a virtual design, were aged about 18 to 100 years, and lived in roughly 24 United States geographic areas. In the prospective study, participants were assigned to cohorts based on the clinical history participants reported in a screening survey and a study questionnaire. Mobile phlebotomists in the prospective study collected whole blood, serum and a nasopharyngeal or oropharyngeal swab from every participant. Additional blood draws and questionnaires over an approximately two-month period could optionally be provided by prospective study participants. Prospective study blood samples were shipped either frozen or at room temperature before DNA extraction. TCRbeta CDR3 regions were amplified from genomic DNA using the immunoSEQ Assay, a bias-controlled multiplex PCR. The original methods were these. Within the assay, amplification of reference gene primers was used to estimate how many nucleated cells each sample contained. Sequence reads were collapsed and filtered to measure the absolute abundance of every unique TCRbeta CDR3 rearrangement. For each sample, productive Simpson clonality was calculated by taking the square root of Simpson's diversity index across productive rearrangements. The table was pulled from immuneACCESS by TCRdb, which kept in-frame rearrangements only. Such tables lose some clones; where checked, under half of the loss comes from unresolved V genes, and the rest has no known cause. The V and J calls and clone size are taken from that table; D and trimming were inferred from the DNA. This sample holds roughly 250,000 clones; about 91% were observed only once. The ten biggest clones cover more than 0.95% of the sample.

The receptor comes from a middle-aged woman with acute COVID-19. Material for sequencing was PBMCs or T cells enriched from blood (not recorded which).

CDR3 protein: CAWNVAGGAFGGYTF. The bases are TGTGCCTGGAATGTAGCAGGGGGCGCGTTTGGTGGCTACACCTTC. This sequence uses TRBV30 and TRBJ1-2; 8 central nucleotides agree with TRBD1. From V the trimming removes 4 bases and from J it removes 7 bases, while the gene matches leave 14 bases of the junction unaccounted for. The CDR3 holds 15 amino acids from the cysteine to the phenylalanine. Only the CDR3 DNA stays, 45 bases, in frame from base 1. From the germline V gene (reference sequence), CDR1 is GTSNPN and CDR2 is SVGIG.